Listed below are T cell receptor beta chains from one sample, sequenced in a study of naive and memory T cell subsets. A single record per CDR3 protein comes from TCRdb applying MiXCR to the UMI-ligation and nested PCR reads. The sample lists approximately 4,500 distinct CDR3 sequences; 4% to 6% were seen once. Source material: effector memory CD8+ T cells from blood. These TCRs come from a human donor in good health. The CDR3 runs from the conserved cysteine through the conserved F or W. Each record gives: D gene, clone size, J gene, V gene, CDR3 DNA, CDR3 protein. The D gene is left open where the match is weak. Only part of the rows carry a size: once, few, many, or a class if the clone is expanded.

NA | many | TRBJ2-1 | TRBV15 | TGTGCCACCAGCAGAGAGGGGATAGACAATGAGCAGTTCTTC | CATSREGIDNEQFF
NA | few | TRBJ2-3 | TRBV7-9 | TGTGCCAGCAGCCAGCAGGAGAGCGGCACAGATACGCAGTATTTT | CASSQQESGTDTQYF
TRBD1 | many | TRBJ1-1 | TRBV27 | TGTGCCAGCAGTTCCTTCTACAGGGGCGGGGGCACTGAAGCTTTCTTT | CASSSFYRGGGTEAFF
NA | many | TRBJ2-1 | TRBV6-5 | TGTGCCAGCAGTTACTCCTGGGGATCCTACAATGAGCAGTTCTTC | CASSYSWGSYNEQFF
TRBD1 | medium-sized | TRBJ1-1 | TRBV20-1 | TGCAGTGCTAGAGTCCCAGACAGGGAGGGCACTGAAGCTTTCTTT | CSARVPDREGTEAFF
TRBD1 | few | TRBJ1-1 | TRBV5-1 | TGCGCCAGCAGACTAACCGGGACAGGGGCTACGAACACTGAAGCTTTCTTT | CASRLTGTGATNTEAFF
NA | few | TRBJ2-2 | TRBV24-1 | TGTGCCACCAGTCAGGGAGACAGTCACACCGGGGAGCTGTTTTTT | CATSQGDSHTGELFF
TRBD1 | NA | TRBJ1-5 | TRBV19 | TGTGCCAGTAGTATAGAGACAGGGGGCGCCGGTCAGCCCCAGCATTTT | CASSIETGGAGQPQHF
TRBD1 | many | TRBJ1-1 | TRBV20-1 | TGCAGTGCTAGAGGGGGGACAGAGGTCTACACTGAAGCTTTCTTT | CSARGGTEVYTEAFF
NA | many | TRBJ2-3 | TRBV7-6 | TGTGCCAGCAGCTTACCACAGGGCCTCAGTAGCACAGATACGCAGTATTTT | CASSLPQGLSSTDTQYF
NA | many | TRBJ2-6 | TRBV6-4 | TGTGCCAGCAGTGGACACTCTGGGGCCAACGTCCTGACTTTC | CASSGHSGANVLTF
TRBD1 | many | TRBJ2-7 | TRBV4-1 | TGCGCCAGCAGCCAGTCCGGGACAGGGGATTCCTACGAGCAGTACTTC | CASSQSGTGDSYEQYF
NA | NA | TRBJ1-1 | TRBV21-1 | TGTGCCAGCAGCAAAATGTATTTTGTAGGAACAGCTATAACTTACACTGAAGCTTTCTTT | CASSKMYFVGTAITYTEAFF
NA | many | TRBJ2-2 | TRBV27 | TGTGCCAGCAGTTTGGTAGGAGGGGCTGCCGGGGAGCTGTTTTTT | CASSLVGGAAGELFF
TRBD2 | medium-sized | TRBJ2-2 | TRBV30 | TGTGCCTGGAAACTAGCGGGAGCGGACACCGGGGAGCTGTTTTTT | CAWKLAGADTGELFF
NA | many | TRBJ2-7 | TRBV5-5 | TGTGCCAGCACCGGGGTTCGGTGGGAGCAGTACTTC | CASTGVRWEQYF
NA | many | TRBJ2-1 | TRBV15 | TGTGCCACCAGCAGAGATTTTGTCATTTCGGAGGTCGGGGCCAATGAGCAGTTCTTC | CATSRDFVISEVGANEQFF
TRBD2 | many | TRBJ2-3 | TRBV6-4 | TGTGCCAGCAGTGACTCGACTAGCGGGAGCACAGATACGCAGTATTTT | CASSDSTSGSTDTQYF
NA | many | TRBJ1-6 | TRBV2 | TGTGCCAGCAGTGAACAGGCAGGTTATAATTCACCCCTCCACTTT | CASSEQAGYNSPLHF
NA | many | TRBJ2-1 | TRBV19 | TGTGCCAGTAGTCTCGCAGGGGACAATGCCTACAATGAGCAGTTCTTC | CASSLAGDNAYNEQFF
NA | many | TRBJ2-6 | TRBV27 | TGTGCCAGCACAAGCTCTGGGGCCAACGTCCTGACTTTC | CASTSSGANVLTF
NA | many | TRBJ1-1 | TRBV6-5 | TGTGCCAGCAGTTTAGGGGTTGACACTGAAGCTTTCTTT | CASSLGVDTEAFF
NA | few | TRBJ2-4 | TRBV6-1 | TGTGCCAGCAAGAGCGAGGGGGTAGCCAAAAACATTCAGTACTTC | CASKSEGVAKNIQYF
NA | NA | TRBJ2-1 | TRBV19 | NA | CASRAFYLCASSMSSEQYNEQFF
NA | NA | TRBJ1-2 | TRBV28 | TGTGCCAGCAGTGGAACTATGATCCCCTATGGCTACACCTTC | CASSGTMIPYGYTF
TRBD2 | many | TRBJ2-2 | TRBV24-1 | TGTGCCACCAGTGATTTAGCGGGAGACACCGGGGAGCTGTTTTTT | CATSDLAGDTGELFF
NA | many | TRBJ2-1 | TRBV19 | TGTGCCAGTAGTATTCAGGTACGAGGCAATGAGCAGTTCTTC | CASSIQVRGNEQFF
NA | NA | TRBJ1-6 | TRBV6-1 | TGTGCCAGCAGTGAAGCTGGAGAGGCTTCACCCCTCCACTTT | CASSEAGEASPLHF
NA | NA | TRBJ2-1 | TRBV7-6 | TGTGCCAGCAGCTTAGCGGGACTCGCTGCAGATGAGCAGTTCTTC | CASSLAGLAADEQFF
NA | many | TRBJ2-5 | TRBV20-1 | TGCAGTGCTAGAGTGGGGGGCAGCGAAATAGAGACCCAGTACTTC | CSARVGGSEIETQYF
NA | many | TRBJ2-7 | TRBV20-1 | TGCAGTGCATTACCCAGGGCGAGCTCCTACGAGCAGTACTTC | CSALPRASSYEQYF
NA | many | TRBJ2-7 | TRBV3-1 | TGTGCCAGCAGCCAAGATGGGGGGTTTATCTCCTACGAGCAGTACTTC | CASSQDGGFISYEQYF
NA | many | TRBJ1-1 | TRBV7-2 | TGTGCCAGCAGCCCAGGGAGCCACGGCACTGAAGCTTTCTTT | CASSPGSHGTEAFF
NA | many | TRBJ2-3 | TRBV3-1 | TGTGCCAGCAGCCAAGATTTAGGGACCGCTAGCACAGATACGCAGTATTTT | CASSQDLGTASTDTQYF
TRBD1 | medium-sized | TRBJ1-2 | TRBV11-2 | TGTGCCAGCAGCTTATCCAGGGGGCTTGACTATGGCTACACCTTC | CASSLSRGLDYGYTF
TRBD1 | many | TRBJ2-1 | TRBV5-1 | TGCGCCAGCAGCTTGGCCGTGACAGGGGATGATGAGCAGTTCTTC | CASSLAVTGDDEQFF
NA | large | TRBJ1-4 | TRBV10-3 | TGTGCCATCGCCGGACAAGAAAATGAAAAACTGTTTTTT | CAIAGQENEKLFF
NA | many | TRBJ1-5 | TRBV30 | TGTGCCTGTTCACGGGACAGCAATCAGCCCCAGCATTTT | CACSRDSNQPQHF
TRBD1 | many | TRBJ1-1 | TRBV20-1 | TGCAGTGCTACAACAGGGGATACTGAGAACACTGAAGCTTTCTTT | CSATTGDTENTEAFF
NA | many | TRBJ2-1 | TRBV10-2 | TGCGCCAGCAGTGAGTCGGTGGCTGGGTCGAAAGAGCAGTTCTTC | CASSESVAGSKEQFF
NA | many | TRBJ2-5 | TRBV6-2/TRBV6-3 | TGTGCCAGCACAAAACACCAAACTGAGAAGACCCAGTACTTC | CASTKHQTEKTQYF
NA | many | TRBJ2-1 | TRBV6-4 | TGTGCCAGCAGTGAGAGGGGAGACGGGTACAATGAGCAGTTCTTC | CASSERGDGYNEQFF
TRBD2 | many | TRBJ2-1 | TRBV5-5 | TGTGCCAGCAGCTTGGGGCTAGCGGACAATGAGCAGTTCTTC | CASSLGLADNEQFF
TRBD1 | few | TRBJ1-2 | TRBV27 | TGTGCCAGCAGTCACGGGACAGAGAACTATGGCTACACCTTC | CASSHGTENYGYTF
NA | large | TRBJ2-3 | TRBV6-4 | TGTGCCAGCAGTGACAGGGCCACAGATACGCAGTATTTT | CASSDRATDTQYF
NA | medium-sized | TRBJ2-1 | TRBV4-1 | TGCGCCAGCAGCCAAGATCCGGGTTACGGCAATGAGCAGTTCTTC | CASSQDPGYGNEQFF